The next 18 T cell receptor gamma chains were all read from a single sample in a study of Vδ1+ human thymocytes. Study-level points and caveats: In the thymus, TRG and TRD repertoires looked highly polyclonal with Gaussian CDR3 lengths.

RNA was extracted from the cells and then reverse transcribed. The CDR3 regions were amplified by multiplex PCR from V-gene primers to a constant-region primer. TCRdb reran clone calling via CATT on the multiplex PCR reads. Of more than 8,000 gamma-chain clones in the sample, around three fifths are singletons; the top ten hold 1.4% to 1.5%. These receptors are not linked to any known antigen. Sequenced sample: Vdelta1+ gamma-delta thymocytes from the thymus. Subset here: FACS-sorted CD3+ TCRalphabeta- TCRVdelta1+ TCRVdelta2- thymocytes. These receptors were taken from a girl under three years old who had congenital heart surgery.

Only one count was recorded for this clone. This chain connects TRGV3 to TRGJ1 or TRGJ2. Since TCRdb gives no J gene, matching the DNA to germline was used here to assign it. The CDR3 sequence is 10 residues long. Germline V CDR1 and CDR2: VTNTFY, YDVSTARD (reference sequence). V was pared by 3 bases and J by 12 bases, with 5 bases of the junction left unmatched. In DNA, the CDR3 is TGTGCCACCTGGGACCTAGGGAAACTCTTT. The encoded protein is CATWDLGKLF.

Comments on this clone: At one boundary the junction diverges from the germline segment, which might be a read error. The V call is TRGV3, the J call TRGJP2. The J gene, not given by TCRdb, was assigned here from a germline match of the nucleotide sequence. Per germline, CDR1 VTNTFY and CDR2 YDVSTARD (reference sequence). This CDR3 region has 13 residues. The CDR3 coding sequence is TGTGCCATCTGGGTCCGTAGTGATTGGATCAAGACGTTT. This gives the protein CAIWVRSDWIKTF.

This clone was recorded only once. The chain recombines TRGV9 with TRGJ1 or TRGJ2. TCRdb does not report a J gene; here it was assigned by matching the DNA to germline references. The CDR3 spans 12 residues. Germline V lookup: CDR1 GITISATS, CDR2 ISYDGTV (reference sequence). J lost 6 bases, V lost 5 bases, and 7 bases had no gene match. CDR3 residues: CALWGCPYKKLF. The CDR3 bases are TGTGCCTTGTGGGGCTGTCCTTATAAGAAACTCTTT.

This clone has more than one count but fewer than ten. The V gene is given as TRGV4, and no J gene call is available. CDR3 length: 19 residues. CDR1 and CDR2 (germline): EGSTGY, YDSYTSSV. CDR3 protein: CATWDGPEVGVSIGRIQHF. The CDR3 nucleotides read TGTGCCACCTGGGATGGGCCGGAGGTTGGAGTTAGTATCGGAAGAATACAACATTTC.

The table lists this clone with a few counts. This chain uses TRGV8 with TRGJP2. TCRdb supplies no J gene; here it was assigned by aligning the nucleotide sequence to germline. Germline loops: CDR1 VENAVY, CDR2 YDSYNSRV. The CDR3 totals 15 residues. J was trimmed by 6 bases and V by 0 bases; bases with no gene match: 7. The CDR3 sequence is CATWDRVGGDWIKTF. In nucleotides, the CDR3 is TGTGCCACCTGGGATAGGGTGGGTGGTGATTGGATCAAGACGTTT.

The V call is TRGV9, the J call TRGJ1 or TRGJ2. TCRdb records no J gene; here it was assigned by comparing the DNA to germline. This CDR3 comprises 13 residues. Germline trimming cut 2 bases from V and 6 bases from J; bases unmatched to any gene: 7. CDR1 and CDR2 (germline): GITISATS, ISYDGTV (reference sequence). CDR3 residues: CALWEAWSYKKLF. The CDR3 DNA is TGTGCCTTGTGGGAGGCGTGGAGTTATAAGAAACTCTTT.

The chain uses TRGV4 and TRGJ1 or TRGJ2. Since TCRdb gives no J gene, matching the DNA to germline was used here to assign it. The V gene's germline CDR1 is EGSTGY and CDR2 YDSYTSSV. Germline trimming cut 5 bases from V and 1 base from J; bases unmatched to any gene: 11. The CDR3 loop spans 15 amino acids. CDR3 protein: CATWGHYHNYYKKLF. CDR3 bases: TGTGCCACCTGGGGCCACTACCATAATTATTATAAGAAACTCTTT.

As for this clone: The sample holds other DNA sequences that translate to the same CDR3. The J gene was not called, though the V gene is TRGV3. This CDR3 is built from 21 residues. Germline loops: CDR1 VTNTFY, CDR2 YDVSTARD (reference sequence). The CDR3 here is CATWDIIAREGGIFGYYKKLF. The CDR3 DNA reads as TGTGCCACCTGGGACATTATCGCCCGGGAAGGTGGAATTTTTGGGTATTATAAGAAACTCTTC.

There is no J gene call, but TRGV2 is given as the V gene. The CDR3 has 12 residues. The germline gives CDR1 EGSNGY, CDR2 YDSYNSKV. The CDR3 sequence: CATWDGPNKELF. Here the CDR3 DNA reads TGTGCCACCTGGGACGGGCCGAATAAGGAACTCTTT.

V is TRGV9 and J is TRGJ1 or TRGJ2. TCRdb records no J gene; here it was assigned by comparing the DNA to germline. Germline CDR1 and CDR2: GITISATS and ISYDGTV (reference sequence). V shed 3 bases and J 9 bases; nucleotides not matched to a gene: 5. This CDR3 is built from 11 residues. The CDR3 reads CALWETPKKLF. CDR3 coding DNA: TGTGCCTTGTGGGAGACTCCTAAGAAACTCTTT.

As to this clone: Distinct nucleotide sequences in the sample also encode this CDR3. The chain uses TRGV4 and TRGJ1 or TRGJ2. Since TCRdb gives no J gene, matching the DNA to germline was used here to assign it. V was clipped by 1 base and J by 2 bases; unmatched bases: 2. The CDR3 spans 13 residues. Germline V CDR1 and CDR2: EGSTGY, YDSYTSSV. This CDR3 is CATWDGHYYKKLF. The CDR3 nucleotides are TGTGCCACCTGGGATGGTCATTATTATAAGAAACTCTTT.

This clone was counted a single time. V usage is TRGV9 and J usage is TRGJ1 or TRGJ2. Matching the DNA to germline supplied the J gene, which TCRdb does not give. CDR1 and CDR2 from the germline V gene are GITISATS and ISYDGTV (reference sequence). The length of the CDR3 is 16 residues. Trimming removed 1 base from V and 0 bases from J; junction bases left unmatched: 9. CDR3 sequence reads: CALWEVGHLNYYKKLF. Written as DNA, the CDR3 is TGTGCCTTGTGGGAGGTTGGTCATCTGAATTATTATAAGAAACTCTTT.

The rearrangement links TRGV4 to TRGJ1 or TRGJ2. The J gene, not given by TCRdb, was assigned here from a germline match of the nucleotide sequence. CDR1 and CDR2 from the germline V gene are EGSTGY and YDSYTSSV. The J segment lost 5 bases and the V segment lost 0 bases, leaving 4 bases of the junction unmatched. CDR3 length: 13 residues. The CDR3 region is CATWDGRHYKKLF. DNA for the CDR3: TGTGCCACCTGGGATGGGCGTCATTATAAGAAACTCTTT.

A few counts support this clone. Mismatch with germline at one junction end may stem from a read error. The J gene is TRGJ1 or TRGJ2, the V gene TRGV8. The CDR3 length is 14 residues. Germline CDR1 and CDR2: VENAVY and YDSYNSRV. The CDR3 nucleotides are TGTGCCACCTGGGATATAGGGGATTATTATACGAAACTCTTT. It is translated as CATWDIGDYYTKLF.

This chain connects TRGV8 to TRGJ1 or TRGJ2. The J gene comes from matching the DNA to germline here; TCRdb lacks it. The CDR3 has 14 amino acids. Germline lookup yields CDR1 VENAVY and CDR2 YDSYNSRV. Germline trimming cut 0 bases from V and 5 bases from J; bases unmatched to any gene: 7. This CDR3 reads CATWDRPWNYKKLF. For the CDR3, the DNA is TGTGCCACCTGGGATAGGCCGTGGAATTATAAGAAACTCTTT.

This clone was counted a few times. The rearrangement joins TRGV4 to TRGJ1 or TRGJ2. The J gene was missing in TCRdb and was found by matching the end of the DNA to germline. Germline V gene data show CDR1 as EGSTGY and CDR2 as YDSYTSSV. This CDR3 has 11 amino acids. V dropped 3 bases and J dropped 7; count of bases not matched to a gene: 3. The CDR3 sequence is CATWDSYKKLF. CDR3 DNA: TGTGCCACCTGGGATTCCTATAAGAAACTCTTT.

The chain has TRGV3 and TRGJ1 or TRGJ2. No J gene is reported in TCRdb; it was inferred here by comparing the DNA with germline. CDR1 is VTNTFY and CDR2 is YDVSTARD in the germline V gene (reference sequence). This CDR3 has 12 amino acids. V gave up 0 bases and J gave up 12 bases; unmatched junction bases: 8. For the CDR3, the DNA is TGTGCCACCTGGGACAGGCATTGTTGGAAACTCTTT. Amino acid sequence: CATWDRHCWKLF.

The chain has TRGV9 and TRGJ1 or TRGJ2. CDR3 size: 13 residues. J lost 3 bases, V lost 2 bases, and 4 bases had no gene match. Germline V gene lookup returns CDR1 GITISATS and CDR2 ISYDGTV (reference sequence). CDR3 nucleotide sequence: TGTGCCTTGTGGGAGGCCCCTTATTATAAGAAACTCTTT. Its protein is CALWEAPYYKKLF.